This TCR beta chain was documented in a study of beta chain features in type 1 diabetes (dated by TCRdb to the late 2010s). Broadly, across the study: Mean age, gender distribution, total cell number and subset yield did not differ between patients and healthy donors. The study compared TCRB repertoires of sorted circulating CD4+ T cell subsets between recently diagnosed type 1 diabetes patients and matched healthy donors. A total of 100 million to 110 million sorted cells were examined across all samples, and a strong correlation was observed between cell number per subset and RNA yield. Naive and central memory subsets were obtained from all 30 or so donors, but regulatory and stem cell-like memory subsets were isolated from only 8 patients and 8 healthy donors.

The High Capacity cDNA Reverse Transcription Kit was used to reverse transcribe all of the isolated RNA, meaning that expressed TCRB transcripts were what got sequenced. Naive, central memory and regulatory T cell samples underwent deep immunoSEQ sequencing, averaging around 4 million total reads per sample. Sorted cells were lysed in RLT buffer and RNA was extracted with DNase-treated RNeasy Micro or Mini kits, depending on cell number. Each cell subset was processed on its own to prevent cross-contamination, while patient and healthy donor samples were processed together. Using the immunoSEQ multiplex PCR, TCRB sequences were amplified from cDNA into 87-bp fragments spanning the CDR3 region. Sequencing of the amplicons was done on the Illumina HiSeq platform. In the paper's pipeline: PCR bias was computationally corrected using synthetic template baselines, reads within Hamming distance 2 were collapsed, and singletons that could not be merged were discarded. Reads were aligned against IMGT so that V, D and J genes, CDR3 length and insertions or deletions at six rearrangement sites could be assigned. Within each subset, clonotype counts were normalized to sorted cell number, after which true diversity and Gini coefficients were computed with the tcR R package. Repertoire sharing was quantified using the overlap coefficient calculated on TCRB nucleotide sequences. TCRdb mirrors the immuneACCESS table, restricted to in-frame sequences. Some clones are absent from its copies; in checked studies, under half trace to an unresolved V gene, and the reason for the others is unknown. Clonal size and the V and J genes are those of that table, whereas D and trimming came from the DNA. For this sample there are about 190,000 clones; about 8% appear just once. The top ten clones comprise approximately 0.93% of the sample.

Summary of the overall study and its limitations: In all four CD4+ subsets, TCRB CDR3 length was moderately but significantly shorter in type 1 diabetes patients. Naive, central memory and regulatory TCRB repertoires appeared to be more alike among patients than among healthy donors. HLA sub-analyses involved small numbers of individuals, so any influence of HLA type on TCRB rearrangement remained unresolved. Shorter templates might be favored by PCR, yet because patient and control samples were amplified and corrected together, any such skew would affect both groups equally. Because cDNA was sequenced instead of genomic DNA, activated cells with high expression could be over-represented, although the groups did not differ in activation or CD3 levels. Patients with type 1 diabetes made fewer insertions and deleted more nucleotides at VDJ recombination sites, implying thymic rearrangement abnormalities.

From each donor, a single peripheral blood sample of about 116 mL on average was drawn into heparinised tubes. A BD FACSAria II and a panel including CD45RO, CCR7, CD25, CD127, CD95 and CD27 were used to sort naive, central memory, regulatory and stem cell-like memory CD4+ T cells. A purity above 98% was achieved for all sorted populations. PBMCs were isolated immediately by Lymphoprep density gradient centrifugation and stained directly without culture. So that batch effects would be minimized, each experiment stained and sorted samples in pairs, pairing one healthy donor with one patient. Worth noting for this clone: Its recognized antigen is unknown. No quality values exist for individual bases; no much larger clone is one base distant.

Material for sequencing was central memory CD4+ T cells from blood. The receptor was isolated from a woman aged 40 to 50 with type 1 diabetes.

The bases are TGTGCCAGCGCAGGGGGCAACCTCTATGGCTACACCTTC. The resulting protein is CASAGGNLYGYTF. Recombination joined TRBV25-1 with TRBJ1-2; 8 nucleotides in the junction match TRBD1. Reading from cysteine to phenylalanine, the CDR3 counts 13 amino acids. The DNA shown is the 39-base CDR3, in frame from base 1. V loses 8 bases at its end and J loses 4 bases; junction bases beyond the gene matches: 6. The germline V gene provides CDR1 MGHDK and CDR2 SYGVNS.